This T cell receptor beta chain was documented in a study of T cell responses to AZD1222 COVID-19 vaccine. CDR1 is MGHRA, CDR2 YSYEKL, per germline. CDR3 length equals 16 residues. V lost 1 base, J lost 1 base, and 11 bases lay in between. This table comes from immunoSEQ multiplex PCR, and its TCRdb copy is limited to in-frame clones, with some not included. The data contain 85,000 to 130,000 clones, approximately 86% of them seen just once; the ten biggest clones take up 2.5% to 3.5%. Whole-study findings and limits: The repertoires were collected only after the peak T cell response. The study found Spike-specific TCR breadth and depth rose after two AZD1222 doses. Among those given AZD1222, only six were seropositive at baseline. Nearly half of spike-specific TCRs reportedly go after variant regions that carry no mutations.

In regard to this clone: Its antigen is still unknown.

This receptor was taken from an adult who received the MenACWY meningococcal vaccine as a control. The starting material was peripheral blood, obtained 28 days after the second dose of the MenACWY control vaccine. The chain is built from TRBV4-1 and TRBJ2-1; D uncertain. This CDR3 is CASSQGSGSSYNEQFF. Written as DNA, the CDR3 is TGCGCCAGCAGCCAAGGTTCCGGGTCTTCCTACAATGAGCAGTTCTTC.